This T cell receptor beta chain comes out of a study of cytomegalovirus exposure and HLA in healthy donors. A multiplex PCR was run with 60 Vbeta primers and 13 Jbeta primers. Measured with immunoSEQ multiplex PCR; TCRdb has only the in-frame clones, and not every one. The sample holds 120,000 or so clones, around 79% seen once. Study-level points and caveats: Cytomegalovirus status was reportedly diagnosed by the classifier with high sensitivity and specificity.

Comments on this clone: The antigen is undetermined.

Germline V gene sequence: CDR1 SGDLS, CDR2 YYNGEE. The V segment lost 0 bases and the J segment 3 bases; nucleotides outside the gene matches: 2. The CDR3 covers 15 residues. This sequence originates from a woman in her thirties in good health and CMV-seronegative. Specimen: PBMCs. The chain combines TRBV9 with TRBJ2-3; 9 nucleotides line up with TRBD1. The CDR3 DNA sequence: TGTGCCAGCAGCGTAGTGGGGACAGGGACAGATACGCAGTATTTT. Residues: CASSVVGTGTDTQYF.